The 25 T cell receptor beta chains in this list originate from one sample, sequenced in a study of blood T cells in healthy people across ages. A second PCR, run for about 7 to 11 cycles, used a sample-barcoded 5' primer plus a J-beta primer mix. Each CDR3 protein gets one entry after TCRdb re-called the 5' RACE reads with MiXCR. Of fewer than 900,000 distinct CDR3 sequences in the sample, around 40% were seen once. Source material: blood. These receptors all stem from a woman aged 55-75 years in good health.

This clonotype was detected ten times or more. The chain uses TRBV27 and TRBJ2-1, with a possible D match to TRBD1 (6 bases). Germline V lookup: CDR1 MNHEY, CDR2 SMNVEV (reference sequence). This CDR3 comprises 14 residues. V lost 2 bases and J lost 6, with 11 bases in between. CDR3 in DNA: TGTGCCAGCAGTTTAAACACAGGGTTCAATGAGCAGTTCTTC. It codes for CASSLNTGFNEQFF.

The rearrangement links TRBV5-6 to TRBJ2-1; D is perhaps TRBD2 (7 bases). Trimming stripped 4 bases from V and 8 bases from J, with 22 bases between. CDR1 is SGHDT, CDR2 YYEEEE, per germline. The CDR3 has 16 amino acids. CDR3 sequence reads: CASSPRGGGALDEQFF. CDR3 coding DNA: TGTGCCAGCAGCCCTCGGGGAGGGGGGGCCTTGGATGAGCAGTTCTTC.

The V and J genes are TRBV6-6 and TRBJ2-7, with a weak D call TRBD1 (6 bases). Trimming stripped 10 bases from V and 0 bases from J, with 16 bases between. CDR3 length: 14 amino acids. The germline V gene has CDR1 MNHNY and CDR2 SVGAGI (reference sequence). CDR3 DNA sequence: TGTGCCACCTCGTTCGGACAGCTCTCCTACGAGCAGTACTTC. Translated: CATSFGQLSYEQYF.

In its sample, this clonotype was seen a few times. V gene TRBV7-2 combines with J gene TRBJ1-4; TRBD1 aligns across 7 bases. The V gene end was trimmed by 4 bases and the J gene end by 7 bases; junction bases not matched to a gene: 6. The CDR3 is 14 amino acids. In germline, CDR1 is SGHTA, CDR2 FQGNSA. The CDR3 DNA reads as TGTGCCAGCAGCTCGCAGACAGGGAGTGAAAAACTGTTTTTT. Amino acids: CASSSQTGSEKLFF.

The CDR3 DNA reads TGTGCCATCAGTGCCGGGACTGGGACTCGGGACGGGGAGCTGTTTTTT. It yields the protein CAISAGTGTRDGELFF. This chain connects TRBV10-3 to TRBJ2-2, with a tentative D call TRBD2 (6 bases). The V gene lost 4 bases and the J gene lost 7 bases, with 19 bases spanning the gap. Germline CDR1 reads ENHRY; CDR2 reads SYGVKD. The CDR3 runs to 16 residues.

This clonotype came up many times. V gene TRBV28 combines with J gene TRBJ2-1, with TRBD1 matching 9 bases. V lost 4 bases and J lost 3; bases outside the gene matches: 19. The germline V gene encodes CDR1 MDHEN and CDR2 SYDVKM. This CDR3 has 20 amino acids. The CDR3 sequence: CASSSSRDRVSNRVYNEQFF. CDR3 sequence (DNA): TGTGCCAGCAGTTCGTCCCGGGACAGGGTGTCAAATCGGGTCTACAATGAGCAGTTCTTC.

V is TRBV29-1 and J is TRBJ2-7; D not resolved. V lost 0 bases to trimming and J lost 5 bases, with 8 bases between them. Germline lookup yields CDR1 SQVTM and CDR2 ANQGSEA. This CDR3 is built from 12 residues. CDR3: CSVEDVPHEQYF. CDR3 nucleotides: TGCAGCGTTGAAGATGTCCCCCACGAGCAGTACTTC.

As concerns this clonotype: At one boundary the junction diverges from the germline segment, which might be a read error. V and J are TRBV7-2 and TRBJ1-1; D is ambiguous. Germline V gene lookup returns CDR1 SGHTA and CDR2 FQGNSA. This CDR3 contains 14 residues. The CDR3 sequence: CASTLPTENTEAFF. The CDR3 nucleotides read TGTGCTAGCACCCTGCCAACCGAGAACACTGAAGCTTTCTTT.

The chain carries TRBV7-2 and TRBJ2-7, with 9 bases that match TRBD2. This CDR3 spans 15 amino acids. Germline V gene sequence: CDR1 SGHTA, CDR2 FQGNSA. Trimming took 7 bases from V and 0 from J; bases not matched to a gene: 7. The CDR3 DNA is TGTGCCAGCACCGAAGGTAGCGGGAGCTCCTACGAGCAGTACTTC. Protein: CASTEGSGSSYEQYF.

The rearrangement joins TRBV12-3 or TRBV12-4 to TRBJ2-3; 7 positions agree with TRBD2. The CDR3 contains 15 residues. Trimming took 5 bases from V and 0 from J; bases not matched to a gene: 5. This CDR3 is CASSAAGPSTDTQYF. The CDR3 bases are TGTGCCAGCAGTGCAGCGGGACCTAGCACAGATACGCAGTATTTT.

The chain links TRBV28 to TRBJ1-1; perhaps TRBD1 as D (5 bases). The V gene's germline CDR1 is MDHEN and CDR2 SYDVKM. The ends were cut back, 3 bases at V and 4 bases at J, with 18 bases in the middle. The CDR3 spans 16 residues. CDR3 residues: CASSLSRGFLSTEAFF. CDR3 DNA: TGTGCCAGCAGTTTGTCCCGGGGGTTTTTAAGCACTGAAGCTTTCTTT.

The gene calls are TRBV20-1 and TRBJ2-1; TRBD2 aligns across 11 bases. Germline V CDR1 and CDR2: DFQATT, SNEGSKA (reference sequence). The CDR3 is made up of 15 amino acids. After removal of 2 bases from V and 8 bases from J, the junction contained 8 bases not matched to a gene. The CDR3 here is CSARRLAGGSDEQFF. The CDR3, as DNA: TGCAGTGCTAGAAGGCTAGCGGGGGGTTCGGATGAGCAGTTCTTC.

This clonotype was recorded at least ten times. The chain uses TRBV9 and TRBJ2-7, with 7 bases fitting TRBD1. The germline gives CDR1 SGDLS, CDR2 YYNGEE. The CDR3 contains 17 residues. The trim removed 4 bases at V and 0 bases at J, leaving 13 bases unmatched. CDR3 DNA sequence: TGTGCCAGCAGCTCCGGACAGGACCCCTTGAGCTCCTACGAGCAGTACTTC. Translating it yields CASSSGQDPLSSYEQYF. Together with reference TRBV9 and TRBJ2-7, the CDR3 gives the full variable domain: DSGVTQTPKHLITATGQRVTLRCSPRSGDLSVYWYQQSLDQGLQFLIQYYNGEERAKGNILERFSAQQFPDLHSELNLSSLELGDSALYFCASSSGQDPLSSYEQYFGPGTRLTVT.

This clonotype has a handful of counts. This chain links TRBV3-1 with TRBJ2-5; D not certain. V shed 0 bases and J shed 5 bases, with 4 bases lying between them. CDR1 is LGHDT, CDR2 YNNKEL, per germline (reference sequence). The CDR3 has 12 residues. CDR3: CASSQDTETQYF. CDR3 bases: TGTGCCAGCAGCCAAGATACCGAGACCCAGTACTTC.

Only a few counts were recorded for this clonotype. The chain has TRBV28 and TRBJ2-1; D uncertain. The CDR3 runs 11 residues. V was cut by 7 bases and J by 7 bases, with 8 bases left in between. Germline V gives CDR1 MDHEN, CDR2 SYDVKM. CDR3: CASTRLNEQFF. The CDR3 DNA reads as TGTGCCAGCACCCGGTTGAATGAGCAGTTCTTC.

This clonotype was found a few times. The chain carries TRBV14 and TRBJ1-5, with D hard to call. The V gene's germline CDR1 is SGHDN and CDR2 FVKESK. With 2 bases removed from V and 5 bases from J, the gap between germline ends came to 7 bases. The CDR3 extends over 13 amino acids. CDR3 amino acids: CASSQSYHQPQHF. Here the CDR3 DNA reads TGTGCCAGCAGCCAATCTTATCATCAGCCCCAGCATTTT.

This clonotype has more than one count but fewer than ten. This sequence may be a read error, since a much larger clone differs from it by one base. The genes are TRBV12-3 or TRBV12-4 and TRBJ2-1; TRBD2 matches 12 bases. The last part of the DNA fits TRBJ2-7 better; the J call may be wrong. This CDR3 spans 16 amino acids. CDR3 region: CASGMTSGSSYNEQYF. The CDR3 DNA reads TGTGCCAGCGGAATGACTAGCGGGAGTAGTTACAATGAGCAGTACTTC.

This clonotype was seen just once. A much larger clonotype is one base distant, so this may be a read error. The genes are TRBV9 and TRBJ2-5; tentative D call: TRBD1 (5 bases). Deletions cut 3 bases from V and 2 bases from J, with 11 bases between. Germline V lookup: CDR1 SGDLS, CDR2 YYNGEE. This CDR3 contains 14 residues. CDR3 in DNA: TGTGCCAGCAGCGGAGTTGGGGCACAAGAGACCCAGTACTTC. Translation gives CASSGVGAQETQYF.

The chain recombines TRBV6-5 with TRBJ2-1; TRBD1 matches at 9 bases. The V gene's germline CDR1 is MNHEY and CDR2 SVGAGI. This CDR3 region has 18 residues. Losses at the gene ends were 2 bases for V and 4 bases for J; bases not matched to a gene: 12. The CDR3: CASSYEGRTGALYNEQFF. The CDR3, as DNA: TGTGCCAGCAGTTACGAAGGTCGGACAGGGGCCCTATACAATGAGCAGTTCTTC.

This clonotype was counted a few times. The chain uses TRBV5-1 and TRBJ1-6, with TRBD1 identical over 9 bases. CDR1 and CDR2 (germline): SGHRS, YFSETQ. The V and J ends lost 1 base and 8 bases, in that order; junction bases with no gene match: 4. This CDR3 has 15 residues. CDR3 in DNA: TGCGCCAGCAGCTTGAACAGGGGGCAGGATTCACCCCTCCACTTT. Its translation: CASSLNRGQDSPLHF.

The V call is TRBV7-2, the J call TRBJ2-5; TRBD2 is a possible D gene (5 bases). The germline V gene encodes CDR1 SGHTA and CDR2 FQGNSA. CDR3 length equals 13 residues. V was trimmed by 2 bases and J by 11 bases, leaving 15 bases between them. The CDR3 loop reads CASSLTPAGEQYF. The CDR3 DNA reads as TGTGCCAGCAGCTTAACGCCGGCGGGTGAGCAGTACTTC.

The rearrangement joins TRBV20-1 to TRBJ2-7; perhaps TRBD2 as D (6 bases). The DNA matches TRBJ2-5 better at its end, which makes the J call doubtful. The CDR3 is made up of 14 amino acids. Looked up from germline, CDR1 is DFQATT and CDR2 is SNEGSKA (reference sequence). The CDR3 region is CSARAGTLRETQYF. Written as DNA, the CDR3 is TGCAGTGCTAGAGCCGGGACTCTCAGAGAGACCCAGTACTTC.

The chain uses TRBV6-1 and TRBJ1-5, with 7 nucleotides matching TRBD1. Germline V gene sequence: CDR1 MNHNS, CDR2 SASEGT. CDR3 size: 13 residues. The V gene end was trimmed by 6 bases and the J gene end by 4 bases; junction bases not matched to a gene: 3. Here the CDR3 DNA reads TGTGCCAGCAGAGGGACAGTGAATCAGCCCCAGCATTTT. Translated, it gives CASRGTVNQPQHF.

The genes are TRBV20-1 and TRBJ2-1; tentatively, D is TRBD2 (7 bases). CDR3 length: 16 residues. Germline lookup yields CDR1 DFQATT and CDR2 SNEGSKA (reference sequence). Trimming took off 0 bases at V and 3 bases at J, with 15 bases between the two ends. The CDR3 loop is CSARDLGGVVYNEQFF. CDR3 DNA: TGCAGTGCTAGAGATCTAGGGGGGGTGGTCTACAATGAGCAGTTCTTC.

This chain joins TRBV10-3 and TRBJ2-3, with D possibly matching TRBD2 (5 bases). The CDR3 length is 17 residues. Germline CDR1 and CDR2: ENHRY and SYGVKD. V lost 4 bases and J lost 5, with 22 bases in between. Here the CDR3 DNA reads TGTGCCATCAGTGGGGCAATCTCTGGGAGTCCAGGAGATACGCAGTATTTT. It is translated as CAISGAISGSPGDTQYF.